This T cell receptor beta chain came from a study of blood T cells in healthy people across ages. This clonotype was picked up a small number of times. A junction boundary mismatches the germline segment, possibly from a read error. Next came a second PCR, run for about 6 to 12 cycles, which used a sample-barcoded 5' primer along with a J-beta primer mix. TCRdb fed the 5' RACE reads into MiXCR, producing one record per CDR3 protein. The sample lists around 1,500,000 distinct CDR3 sequences; roughly 28% were seen once. The CDR3 length is 17 residues. Germline CDR1 SGHAT, CDR2 FQNNGV. This chain links TRBV11-2 with TRBJ2-1, with D perhaps given as TRBD1 or TRBD2 (6 bases each). Sequences were obtained from blood. This sequence originates from a woman in her thirties in good health. CDR3: CASHLGGPNAHGNGQFF. Written as DNA, the CDR3 is TGTGCCAGCCACCTCGGGGGCCCAAACGCCCACGGGAATGGGCAGTTCTTC.